This T cell receptor (beta chain) appears in the sequencing data of a study of beta chain features in type 1 diabetes. Overall study results and limits: All four CD4+ subsets from Type 1 diabetes patients carried moderately but significantly shorter TCRB CDR3s.

This clone was detected a few times. Its matching antigen is unknown. A read error may account for a junction end that differs from germline. As every portion of the isolated RNA was reverse transcribed, the sequencing read expressed TCRB transcripts. The protocol was immunoSEQ multiplex PCR, while the TCRdb copy is restricted to in-frame clones and leaves out a portion. Of hundreds of thousands of clones in the sample, less than 20% were seen once. Germline-derived CDR1 and CDR2 are SNHLY and FYNNEI. This CDR3 spans 12 amino acids. This clonotype was sampled from a man between 18 and 29 years old in good health. The chain links TRBV2 to TRBJ2-7; D is uncertain. Material: naive CD4+ T cells from blood. The CDR3 DNA follows: TGTGCCAGCAGTGAATCCGTCTCCGATCCCAGCTTC. The encoded protein is CASSESVSDPSF. Complete variable domain (other parts from reference TRBV2 and TRBJ2-7): EPEVTQTPSHQVTQMGQEVILRCVPISNHLYFYWYRQILGQKVEFLVSFYNNEISEKSEIFDDQFSVERPDGSNFTLKIRSTKLEDSAMYFCASSESVSDPSFGPGTRLTVT.